This T cell receptor beta chain originates from a study of T cells after somatic rescue of genetic block. This clone was seen only once. Germline V gene sequence: CDR1 KGHSH, CDR2 LQKENI. The CDR3 spans 13 residues. V trimming: 2 bases; J trimming: 3 bases; junction bases outside the gene matches: 0. Only in-frame clones appear in the TCRdb table, and some are missing; sequencing was by immunoSEQ multiplex PCR. This sample has approximately 67,000 clones, with about 90% found just once. The chain combines TRBV18 with TRBJ1-2; 7 bases are a match to TRBD1. This TCR was recovered from a man in his forties or fifties. The sequencing input was peripheral blood mononuclear cells (PBMCs). The CDR3 bases are TGTGCCAGCTCACCAGACAGGGACTATGGCTACACCTTC. This gives the protein CASSPDRDYGYTF. The full variable domain, with the rest looked up from reference TRBV18 and TRBJ1-2, is NAGVMQNPRHLVRRRGQEARLRCSPMKGHSHVYWYRQLPEEGLKFMVYLQKENIIDESGMPKERFSAEFPKEGPSILRIQQVVRGDSAAYFCASSPDRDYGYTFGSGTRLTVV.